A selection of T cell receptor beta chains follows, all from one sample in a study of shared clonotypes between healthy human individuals. TCRdb's table, derived via immunoSEQ multiplex PCR, lists solely in-frame clones and lacks some. Of 2 million to 2.5 million clones detected, 85% to 95% appear once; the ten largest clones hold roughly 1.1%. Sample: naive CD8+ T cells sorted from blood. These receptors came from a man between 18 and 29 years old in good health. The CDR3 runs from the conserved cysteine through the conserved F or W.

V: TRBV29-1
J: TRBJ1-2
CDR3: CSVEDPDSNYGYTF

V: TRBV25-1
J: TRBJ1-1
CDR3: CASSESLTEAFF

V: TRBV9
J: TRBJ2-1
CDR3: CASSVLLAGNEQFF

V: TRBV6-4
J: TRBJ2-1
CDR3: CASSDSYNEQFF

V: TRBV25-1
J: TRBJ1-2
CDR3: CASSVGNGYTF

V: TRBV6-5
J: TRBJ1-4
CDR3: CASSYGGISGEKLFF

V: TRBV6-5
J: TRBJ2-5
CDR3: CASRLTSGRTETQYF

V: TRBV7-6
J: TRBJ2-5
CDR3: CASSAGTGEEETQYF

V: TRBV7-9
J: TRBJ1-2
CDR3: CASSLGIAAGYGYTF

V: TRBV28
J: TRBJ1-2
CDR3: CASVAGPNLIGGYGYTF

V: TRBV27
J: TRBJ1-2
CDR3: CASSFQGNYGYTF

V: TRBV29-1
J: TRBJ2-7
CDR3: CSVENRDSGLYEQYF

V: TRBV5-4
J: TRBJ1-1
CDR3: CASSLGPGGTEAFF

V: TRBV7-8
J: TRBJ2-7
CDR3: CASSSWGSGDSYEQYF

V: TRBV2
J: TRBJ2-7
CDR3: CASSRSPLGQGAGEQYF

V: TRBV2
J: TRBJ2-7
CDR3: CASTRTEALFYEQYF

V: TRBV27
J: TRBJ2-3
CDR3: CASSLRGLAGSDTQYF

V: TRBV29-1
J: TRBJ2-1
CDR3: CSVEGSIWNEQFF

V: TRBV25-1
J: TRBJ2-3
CDR3: CASSEWESTDTQYF

V: TRBV9
J: TRBJ1-5
CDR3: CASSVGTGTENQPQHF

V: TRBV28
J: TRBJ2-1
CDR3: CASSLLAGAFEVDEQFF

V: TRBV20-1
J: TRBJ1-2
CDR3: CSARGQGHTF

V: TRBV5-1
J: TRBJ2-5
CDR3: CASSQAGFQYF

V: TRBV4-1
J: TRBJ2-1
CDR3: CASSPLGLANEQFF

V: TRBV7-9
J: TRBJ1-5
CDR3: CASSLGRLSEPQHF

V: TRBV16
J: TRBJ2-5
CDR3: CASSQDLAGEFGETQYF

V: TRBV28
J: TRBJ2-5
CDR3: CASSLGGLETQYF

V: TRBV6-4
J: TRBJ2-7
CDR3: CASSDGWSGSYEQYF

V: TRBV19
J: TRBJ2-3
CDR3: CASSIDGVLAGADTQYF

V: TRBV6-4
J: TRBJ1-5
CDR3: CASLPFSPGHRNNQPQHF

V: TRBV27
J: TRBJ2-5
CDR3: CASNPSGRETQYF

V: TRBV27
J: TRBJ1-1
CDR3: CASKGEAFF

V: TRBV30
J: TRBJ2-1
CDR3: CAWSVQPTSGRAVVSYNEQFF

V: TRBV6-5
J: TRBJ2-7
CDR3: CASSWAGAGSYEQYF

V: TRBV30
J: TRBJ2-1
CDR3: CAWSGQTGREQFF

V: TRBV6-5
J: TRBJ2-6
CDR3: CATAGSSGANVLTF

V: TRBV5-1
J: TRBJ1-3
CDR3: CASSLVGAGNTIYF

V: TRBV6-1
J: TRBJ2-7
CDR3: CASSGLTGGRDEQYF

V: TRBV29-1
J: TRBJ1-2
CDR3: CSVEGREDYGYTF

V: TRBV5-1
J: TRBJ2-7
CDR3: CASSLGTGSSYEQYF

V: TRBV5-6
J: TRBJ2-7
CDR3: CASSSLTGPDYEQYF

V: TRBV5-1
J: TRBJ2-7
CDR3: CASRDPGQGSYEQYF

V: TRBV29-1
J: TRBJ1-1
CDR3: CSAADRGGREAFF

V: TRBV10-3
J: TRBJ1-1
CDR3: CAISQGSTEAFF

V: TRBV2
J: TRBJ2-7
CDR3: CASSEGAGGLYEQYF

V: TRBV9
J: TRBJ2-7
CDR3: CASSVGDGDQYF

V: TRBV5-1
J: TRBJ1-1
CDR3: CASSSTAESMNTEAFF

V: TRBV4-1
J: TRBJ2-1
CDR3: CASSQLFYNEQFF

V: TRBV6-8
J: TRBJ2-5
CDR3: CASSYELAGRQETQYF

V: TRBV6-1
J: TRBJ1-6
CDR3: CASSGTGALSYNSPLHF

V: TRBV7-9
J: TRBJ2-7
CDR3: CASSQTGSYEQYF

V: TRBV13
J: TRBJ2-2
CDR3: CASSLFLTSPTGELFF

V: TRBV19
J: TRBJ2-7
CDR3: CASSMQQGSYEQYF

V: TRBV7-9
J: TRBJ1-5
CDR3: CASSLQDMQPQHF

V: TRBV15
J: TRBJ1-5
CDR3: CATSREGGINQPQHF

V: TRBV10-3
J: TRBJ1-6
CDR3: CAIREGGLNSPLHF